The clone carrying this T cell receptor beta chain was seen a few times. The target antigen is unknown. Amplification yielded TCR beta CDR3 regions, with RNA transcripts as the source. TCR CDR3 regions were first amplified by RT-PCR with HTBI primers. MiXCR, applied by TCRdb to the multiplex PCR reads, yields one record per CDR3 protein. Found here are fewer than 900,000 distinct CDR3 sequences, about 17% of them singletons; the top ten hold around 15%. The CDR3 runs 14 residues. With V trimmed by 0 bases and J by 10 bases, 6 bases remained unmatched. Germline lookup yields CDR1 ENHRY and CDR2 SYGVKD. This sample is part of a study of T cells in Graves' hyperthyroidism and ophthalmopathy. Study findings and constraints: Clonotypes that were expanded in thyroid above 0.001 mostly appeared in blood too.

The V and J genes are TRBV10-3 and TRBJ2-1; 7 nucleotides line up with TRBD2. Sequencing was performed on blood. The receptor comes from a woman aged 50 to 60 with Graves' hyperthyroidism that later progressed to Graves' ophthalmopathy. The CDR3 region has the DNA TGTGCCATCAGTGAGTCGGAGGGAGGGCGAGAGCAGTTCTTC. It encodes CAISESEGGREQFF.